The clone carrying this T cell receptor beta chain has more than one count but fewer than ten. Its antigen is undetermined. The sample is drawn from a study of post-analysis software for immune sequencing data. CDR1 and CDR2 (germline): SGHKS, YYEKEE (reference sequence). V was clipped by 4 bases and J by 3 bases; unmatched bases: 11. The CDR3 has 17 amino acids. Study-wide findings and caveats: By F measure, strong co-clustering occurred among samples prepared in the same batch. Patients carried roughly 5 TRBV segments more frequently than controls did, and TRBV5-6, TRBV5-1 and TRBV20-1 were among them. Multiple sclerosis patients showed significantly lower normalized Chao1 diversity than controls did.

Unique molecular identifiers had been added to the TCR beta cDNA libraries. From the PCR reads, TCRdb called clonotypes with MiXCR, one entry per CDR3 protein. This sample yields 650,000 to 850,000 distinct CDR3 sequences, of which around 42% are seen a single time; just under 5% belongs to the top ten. The sample comprised blood. This sequence originates from a girl between 10 and 17 years old with multiple sclerosis. This chain uses TRBV5-5 with TRBJ1-5; 9 nucleotides line up with TRBD1. CDR3 DNA sequence: TGTGCCAGCAGCCCCACCTCGGACAGGGGAAACAATCAGCCCCAGCATTTT. This translates into CASSPTSDRGNNQPQHF.